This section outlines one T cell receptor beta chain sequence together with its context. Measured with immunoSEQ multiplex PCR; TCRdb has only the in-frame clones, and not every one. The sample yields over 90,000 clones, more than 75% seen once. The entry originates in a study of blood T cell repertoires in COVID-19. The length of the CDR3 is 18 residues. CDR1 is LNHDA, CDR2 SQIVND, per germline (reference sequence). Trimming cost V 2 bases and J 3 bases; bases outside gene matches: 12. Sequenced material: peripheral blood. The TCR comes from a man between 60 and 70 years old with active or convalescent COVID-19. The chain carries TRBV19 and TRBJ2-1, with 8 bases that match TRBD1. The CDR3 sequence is CASSIWVVGTGDYNEQFF. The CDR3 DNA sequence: TGTGCCAGTAGTATATGGGTGGTCGGGACAGGAGACTACAATGAGCAGTTCTTC.